One sample yielded the 15 T cell receptor beta chains listed below, sequenced in a study of blood T cell repertoires in COVID-19. The method was immunoSEQ multiplex PCR; TCRdb's version includes in-frame clones alone and lacks a portion of them. The sample holds approximately 150,000 clones; 75% to 90% are singletons and the top ten take less than 2.5%. What was sequenced was peripheral blood. Every receptor here comes from a man between 70 and 80 years old with acute or convalescent COVID-19.

The rearrangement links TRBV3-1 (or the pseudogene TRBV3-2) to TRBJ1-6; tentative D call: TRBD1 (5 bases). The CDR3 sequence is 15 residues long. CDR1 is LGHDT, CDR2 YNNKEL, per germline (reference sequence). V gave up 3 bases and J gave up 5 bases, with 11 bases separating them. The CDR3 bases are TGTGCCAGCAGCCACCAGGGTATGGATAATTCACCCCTCCACTTT. Translating gives CASSHQGMDNSPLHF.

V is TRBV7-3 and J is TRBJ2-5; D unresolved. The V end lost 5 bases, the J end lost 5 bases, and 15 bases lay between the germline ends. Germline CDR1 and CDR2: SGHTA and FQGTGA. The CDR3 covers 14 residues. In DNA, the CDR3 is TGTGCCAGCAGCCTGAGGCCGTCGGCGGAGACCCAGTACTTC. This translates into CASSLRPSAETQYF.

The chain is built from TRBV2 and TRBJ2-2, with TRBD1 matching over 8 bases. V was clipped by 6 bases and J by 1 base; unmatched bases: 1. Germline-derived CDR1 and CDR2 are SNHLY and FYNNEI. This CDR3 is built from 14 residues. The CDR3 DNA sequence: TGTGCCAGCAGACAGGGGGGGAACACCGGGGAGCTGTTTTTT. Amino acids: CASRQGGNTGELFF.

CDR3 sequence (DNA): TGCGCCAGCAGCTTGGCCGTCTGGGGGGGCACAGATACGCAGTATTTT. Translation: CASSLAVWGGTDTQYF. V gene TRBV5-1 combines with J gene TRBJ2-3; possibly TRBD2 for D (6 bases). The germline gives CDR1 SGHRS, CDR2 YFSETQ. The CDR3 is 16 amino acids. The V end lost 0 bases, the J end lost 1 base, and 12 bases lay between the germline ends.

The CDR3 region is CATSRDLASSPPLFF. In DNA, the CDR3 is TGTGCCACCAGCAGAGATCTGGCTAGTAGCCCTCCTCTGTTTTTT. This chain uses TRBV15 with TRBJ2-2, with D hard to call. CDR1 LNHNV and CDR2 YYDKDF come from the germline V gene (reference sequence). The CDR3 is made up of 15 amino acids. V was cut by 0 bases and J by 14 bases, with 19 bases left in between.

This clone was counted between two and nine times. The chain joins TRBV6-2 or TRBV6-3 to TRBJ1-2; tentative D call: TRBD1 (6 bases). The CDR3 runs 12 residues. V lost 5 bases and J 8 bases, leaving 12 bases between the germline ends. Germline CDR1 and CDR2: MNHEY and SVGEGT. CDR3 region: CASSPYRAGYTF. DNA for the CDR3: TGTGCCAGCAGTCCCTACAGGGCCGGCTACACCTTC.

This clone was observed once. V and J are TRBV19 and TRBJ1-2; 7 nucleotides align to TRBD1. Trimming removed 10 bases from V and 5 bases from J; junction bases left unmatched: 4. This CDR3 is built from 11 residues. Looked up from germline, CDR1 is LNHDA and CDR2 is SQIVND (reference sequence). CDR3 nucleotides: TGTGCCACCTCGACAGGGTATGGCTACACCTTC. Protein product: CATSTGYGYTF.

The rearrangement uses TRBV2 and TRBJ1-1, with 8 bases fitting TRBD1. V shed 6 bases, J shed 0 bases, and the junction held 3 bases outside the gene matches. Per the germline V gene, CDR1 is SNHLY and CDR2 is FYNNEI. This CDR3 contains 14 residues. The chain's CDR3 is CASRTQGVNTEAFF. CDR3 in DNA: TGTGCCAGCAGGACACAGGGGGTGAACACTGAAGCTTTCTTT.

The chain uses TRBV7-9 and TRBJ1-1; the D gene is possibly TRBD1 (6 bases). The CDR3 sequence is 13 residues long. Trimming left V 6 bases short and J 0 bases short, with 8 bases between. The germline gives CDR1 SEHNR, CDR2 FQNEAQ (reference sequence). CDR3 in amino acids: CASSWTVNTEAFF. The CDR3 DNA reads as TGTGCCAGCAGTTGGACAGTGAACACTGAAGCTTTCTTT.

The chain couples TRBV15 to TRBJ2-5; tentatively, D is TRBD1 (5 bases). Trimming stripped 3 bases from V and 1 base from J, with 6 bases between. Germline-derived CDR1 and CDR2 are LNHNV and YYDKDF (reference sequence). The CDR3 extends over 13 amino acids. This CDR3 is CATSSQGQETQYF. CDR3 in DNA: TGTGCCACCAGCAGCCAGGGCCAAGAGACCCAGTACTTC. The full variable domain, rest sourced from reference TRBV15 and TRBJ2-5, is DAMVIQNPRYQVTQFGKPVTLSCSQTLNHNVMYWYQQKSSQAPKLLFHYYDKDFNNEADTPDNFQSRRPNTSFCFLDIRSPGLGDTAMYLCATSSQGQETQYFGPGTRLLVL.

The rearrangement joins TRBV5-1 to TRBJ2-5; D is unclear. Germline V CDR1 and CDR2: SGHRS, YFSETQ. The CDR3 length is 11 residues. V was trimmed by 1 base and J by 5 bases, leaving 3 bases between them. The CDR3 nucleotides are TGCGCCAGCAGCTTGCGGGAGACCCAGTACTTC. Amino acid sequence: CASSLRETQYF.

This clone was counted once. The chain recombines TRBV3-1 (or the pseudogene TRBV3-2) with TRBJ1-3; D unresolved. The length of the CDR3 is 16 residues. The germline gives CDR1 LGHDT, CDR2 YNNKEL (reference sequence). With 2 bases removed from V and 1 base from J, the gap between germline ends came to 12 bases. The CDR3 spells CASSQPGATSGNTIYF. CDR3 nucleotide sequence: TGTGCCAGCAGCCAACCGGGAGCTACTTCTGGAAACACCATATATTTT.

The genes are TRBV5-1 and TRBJ2-7; D is possibly TRBD2 (5 bases). The V end lost 1 base, the J end lost 2 bases, and 10 bases lay between the germline ends. CDR3 length equals 14 residues. Germline-derived CDR1 and CDR2 are SGHRS and YFSETQ. CDR3 nucleotides: TGCGCCAGCAGCTTGTCCGGGATTGCCTACGAGCAGTACTTC. Translated, it gives CASSLSGIAYEQYF.

This clone has only one observation. The J gene is TRBJ2-5, the V gene TRBV5-8; 8 bases line up with TRBD1. CDR1 SGHTS and CDR2 YDEGEE come from the germline V gene. After removal of 3 bases from V and 1 base from J, the junction contained 5 bases not matched to a gene. CDR3 length equals 15 residues. In nucleotides, the CDR3 is TGTGCCAGCAGCTGGATGGACAGGGCCCAAGAGACCCAGTACTTC. As protein: CASSWMDRAQETQYF.

For the CDR3, the DNA is TGTGCTAGCGGGGATTGGATGACAGGGCGCAATCAGCCCCAGCATTTT. Its translation: CASGDWMTGRNQPQHF. The chain couples TRBV12-5 to TRBJ1-5; TRBD1 agrees at 7 bases. The germline gives CDR1 LGHNT, CDR2 FRNRAP. Trimming at V came to 9 bases and at J to 2 bases, leaving 13 bases not matched to a gene. This CDR3 spans 16 amino acids.